Listed below are T cell receptor beta chains from one sample, sequenced in a study of cytomegalovirus exposure and HLA in healthy donors. Clones were sequenced by immunoSEQ multiplex PCR, and TCRdb holds only the in-frame ones, with some missing. The sample carries 100,000 or so clones, around 79% recorded once. Sequencing was done on a sample of PBMCs. The receptor source for this set is a male donor in good health and CMV-seropositive. The CDR3 runs from the conserved cysteine through the conserved F or W. The D gene is left open where the match is weak. Size is omitted from some rows. Given values are once, few, many or a class for expanded clones.

length	V	size	D	J	CDR3	DNA
14	TRBV11-2	once	-	TRBJ1-2	CASSARGGLYGYTF	TGTGCCAGCAGCGCGAGGGGGGGACTCTATGGCTACACCTTC
12	TRBV6-6	-	TRBD1	TRBJ1-1	CASSRTGAEAFF	TGTGCCAGCAGCCGAACAGGGGCCGAAGCTTTCTTT
15	TRBV4-1	-	-	TRBJ2-3	CASSQESRGTDTQYF	TGCGCCAGCAGCCAAGAGTCGCGGGGCACAGATACGCAGTATTTT
15	TRBV27	-	TRBD1	TRBJ1-2	CATGRDRAHIDGYTF	TGTGCCACCGGGAGGGACAGGGCCCATATTGACGGCTACACCTTC
15	TRBV19	once	-	TRBJ1-5	CASSDTAYSNQPQHF	TGTGCCAGTAGTGACACAGCTTATAGCAATCAGCCCCAGCATTTT
11	TRBV30	-	-	TRBJ2-1	CAWSPGYEQFF	TGTGCCTGGAGTCCGGGATATGAGCAGTTCTTC
17	TRBV5-6	-	-	TRBJ1-6	CASSLLGEAGNNSPLHF	TGTGCCAGCAGCTTGTTAGGGGAGGCTGGCAATAATTCACCCCTCCACTTT
17	TRBV7-7	-	-	TRBJ2-1	CASSLGPPTSSYNEQFF	TGTGCCAGCAGCTTAGGCCCGCCCACGAGCTCCTACAATGAGCAGTTCTTC
14	TRBV10-2	-	TRBD2	TRBJ2-3	CASRIAGGTDTQYF	TGCGCCAGCAGGATAGCGGGGGGCACAGATACGCAGTATTTT
13	TRBV11-3	few	-	TRBJ1-2	CASSLGQIHGYTF	TGTGCCAGCAGCTTAGGACAGATACATGGCTACACCTTC
15	TRBV5-1	-	TRBD1	TRBJ1-4	CASRPSGTGGGKLFF	TGCGCCAGCAGACCTTCCGGGACAGGGGGTGGCAAACTGTTTTTT
15	TRBV30	-	TRBD2	TRBJ2-7	CAWSGLAGGPYEQYF	TGTGCCTGGTCGGGACTAGCGGGGGGACCTTACGAGCAGTACTTC
15	TRBV2	-	-	TRBJ2-3	CASTGWGSSTDTQYF	TGTGCCAGTACAGGGTGGGGATCTAGCACAGATACGCAGTATTTT
16	TRBV18	few	-	TRBJ1-5	CASSKNGAGGNQPQHF	TGTGCCAGCTCCAAAAATGGGGCGGGAGGCAATCAGCCCCAGCATTTT
13	TRBV7-2	once	TRBD1	TRBJ2-7	CASSFFDRAEQYF	TGTGCCAGCAGCTTTTTTGACAGGGCCGAGCAGTACTTC
14	TRBV7-2	-	-	TRBJ2-7	CASSLAHSSYEQYF	TGTGCCAGCAGCTTAGCGCATAGCTCCTACGAGCAGTACTTC
16	TRBV7-2	-	-	TRBJ1-6	CASSLMKGGNNSPLHF	TGTGCCAGCAGCTTAATGAAAGGGGGAAATAATTCACCCCTCCACTTT
13	TRBV7-7	-	TRBD1	TRBJ1-4	CASSQDRTGKLFF	TGTGCCAGCAGCCAAGATCGGACAGGGAAACTGTTTTTT
16	TRBV5-5	few	TRBD2	TRBJ2-1	CASSLELAGGKDEQFF	TGTGCCAGCAGCTTGGAACTAGCGGGGGGTAAAGATGAGCAGTTCTTC
14	TRBV6-1	-	-	TRBJ1-2	CASRARTDNYGYTF	TGTGCCAGCAGAGCCCGGACAGACAACTATGGCTACACCTTC
13	TRBV10-3	-	-	TRBJ2-7	CAISFSSSYEQYF	TGTGCCATCAGTTTTTCGAGCTCCTACGAGCAGTACTTC
11	TRBV30	few	-	TRBJ1-1	CAWTRGGLAFF	TGTGCCTGGACCCGGGGGGGCTTGGCTTTCTTT
13	TRBV5-1	-	TRBD1	TRBJ1-2	CASGSGGVDGYTF	TGCGCCAGCGGATCAGGGGGCGTAGATGGCTACACCTTC
14	TRBV25-1	-	-	TRBJ1-6	CASAGGEGFSPLHF	TGTGCCAGCGCTGGAGGGGAGGGATTCTCACCCCTCCACTTT
14	TRBV2	once	TRBD1	TRBJ2-7	CASSAWQGVREQYF	TGTGCCAGCAGTGCTTGGCAGGGGGTTAGGGAGCAGTACTTC
15	TRBV5-1	-	TRBD1	TRBJ2-1	CASSPIGQGRNEQFF	TGCGCCAGCAGCCCTATCGGACAGGGGAGGAATGAGCAGTTCTTC
15	TRBV2	few	TRBD1	TRBJ1-1	CASNDGDRGDTEAFF	TGTGCCAGCAACGACGGGGACAGGGGTGACACTGAAGCTTTCTTT
13	TRBV6-6	-	-	TRBJ1-2	CATRDGRGYGYTF	TGTGCCACCAGGGACGGTCGCGGGTATGGCTACACCTTC
14	TRBV4-2	-	-	TRBJ2-5	CASSQDRDWETQYF	TGTGCCAGCAGCCAAGATCGGGATTGGGAGACCCAGTACTTC
15	TRBV5-1	-	TRBD1	TRBJ2-7	CASSLGQGISYEQYF	TGCGCCAGCAGCTTAGGACAGGGGATCTCCTACGAGCAGTACTTC
16	TRBV19	-	TRBD1	TRBJ1-5	CASSLDRGDSNQPQHF	TGTGCCAGTAGTTTGGACAGGGGCGATAGCAATCAGCCCCAGCATTTT
17	TRBV30	once	TRBD1	TRBJ2-7	CAWRRGVVNRGPYEQYF	TGTGCCTGGAGGAGGGGGGTCGTGAACAGGGGGCCCTACGAGCAGTACTTC
18	TRBV5-4	-	TRBD2	TRBJ2-5	CASSPGVWRLAGVVTQYF	TGTGCCAGCAGCCCGGGGGTGTGGAGACTAGCGGGGGTAGTGACCCAGTACTTC
15	TRBV9	-	-	TRBJ2-3	CASSVGWTDTDTQYF	TGTGCCAGCAGCGTAGGCTGGACAGACACAGATACGCAGTATTTT
14	TRBV5-6	-	TRBD2	TRBJ2-1	CASSLPSGGYEQFF	TGTGCCAGCAGCTTGCCTAGCGGGGGGTATGAGCAGTTCTTC
13	TRBV10-2	-	-	TRBJ2-3	CASSSQGRDTQYF	TGCGCCAGCAGTTCACAGGGTAGGGATACGCAGTATTTT
13	TRBV18	-	-	TRBJ2-7	CASSPVATYEQYF	TGTGCCAGCTCACCAGTGGCCACCTACGAGCAGTACTTC
15	TRBV6-5	-	TRBD2	TRBJ2-1	CASSWGLADPNEQFF	TGTGCCAGCAGTTGGGGACTAGCGGACCCCAATGAGCAGTTCTTC
16	TRBV5-6	once	-	TRBJ1-5	CASSLLRQAPDQPQHF	TGTGCCAGCAGCCTCCTCAGACAGGCCCCTGATCAGCCCCAGCATTTT